Presented here are 16 T cell receptor beta chains from one specimen sequenced in a study of T cell repertoires in cytomegalovirus infection (dated by TCRdb to the late 2010s). Antigens for these TCRs are unknown. The sample's treatment or condition label, in plain terms: in vitro stimulation with specific CMV peptide epitopes to enrich CMV-specific T cells. The instrument was an Illumina HiSeq 1500. The raw public reads went through TCRdb reprocessing: fastp at Q25, MiXCR clone calling, in-frame beta chains kept. Every entry covers one CDR3 protein and lists the most common genes and DNA from its rows. The sample records some 800,000 distinct CDR3 sequences, approximately 32% of which are singletons. Clones ranked in the top ten supply around 12% of the sample. The specimen comprised cultured CD8+ T cells from PBMCs, sampled from culture after CMV antigen stimulation. These receptors originate from a human donor in good health (CMV status not recorded). Some clones in this sample may be carry-over from other donors' samples.

J is TRBJ2-7 and V is TRBV9; TRBD2 is a possible D gene (7 bases). V gave up 0 bases and J gave up 4 bases, with 14 bases separating them. Germline V gives CDR1 SGDLS, CDR2 YYNGEE. The CDR3 has 15 residues. CDR3 in amino acids: CASSVGTGGEYEQYF. As DNA, the CDR3 is TGTGCCAGCAGCGTAGGAACGGGGGGCGAGTACGAGCAGTACTTC.

The chain links TRBV28 to TRBJ1-2; D is ambiguous. The V gene lost 8 bases and the J gene lost 4 bases, with 11 bases spanning the gap. The CDR3 extends over 12 amino acids. Germline V gene lookup returns CDR1 MDHEN and CDR2 SYDVKM. This chain's CDR3 is CASDGRPYGYTF. In nucleotides, the CDR3 is TGTGCCAGCGACGGACGACCCTATGGCTACACCTTC.

The gene calls are TRBV6-2 or TRBV6-3 and TRBJ2-7, with D possibly matching TRBD2 (7 bases). Germline CDR1 is MNHEY and CDR2 is SVGEGT. The CDR3 consists of 15 residues. Trimming pared 6 bases from V and 7 bases from J, leaving 22 bases between. The CDR3, as DNA: TGTGCCAGCAGAAATTGGGGGGGGGCCCGCGGTGAGCAGTACGTC. It is translated as CASRNWGGARGEQYV.

On this clonotype itself: This may be a read error, as it is one base from a much larger clone. The chain employs TRBV7-2 and TRBJ1-4, with D unclear. With 1 base removed from V and 7 bases from J, the gap between germline ends came to 16 bases. Germline CDR1 is SGHTA and CDR2 is FQGNSA. The CDR3 sequence is 16 residues long. The DNA for the CDR3 is TGTGCCAGCAGCTTAGGGAGGGCCCTAGTGGCTGAAAAACTGTTTTTT. Amino acid sequence: CASSLGRALVAEKLFF.

The V gene is TRBV12-3 or TRBV12-4, the J gene TRBJ1-2; TRBD1 is a possible D gene (5 bases). Trimming removed 6 bases from V and 8 bases from J, with 16 bases in between. This CDR3 spans 13 amino acids. This CDR3 reads CASSPDRKQGYTF. The CDR3 region has the DNA TGTGCCAGCAGCCCCGACAGAAAACAGGGCTACACCTTC.

For this clonotype: A read error may produce the germline difference seen at one junction end. V and J are TRBV6-2 or TRBV6-3 and TRBJ1-2; D call uncertain. The CDR3 is 12 amino acids. Germline lookup yields CDR1 MNHEY and CDR2 SVGEGT. The CDR3 sequence: CANSSTSFDYTF. In nucleotides, the CDR3 is TGTGCCAACAGTTCCACATCCTTTGACTACACCTTC.

This clonotype has a handful of counts. This chain uses TRBV25-1 with TRBJ1-6; D gene uncertain. The CDR3 loop spans 14 amino acids. CDR1 and CDR2 from the germline V gene are MGHDK and SYGVNS. V shed 0 bases and J shed 0 bases, with 0 bases lying between them. CDR3 in DNA: TGTGCCAGCAGTGAATACTCCTATAATTCACCCCTCCACTTT. Residues: CASSEYSYNSPLHF.

This clonotype showed up just a few times. This sequence joins TRBV12-3 or TRBV12-4 and TRBJ2-1; D remains ambiguous. The CDR3 is 14 amino acids. V lost 6 bases, J lost 3 bases, and 12 bases lay in between. Written as DNA, the CDR3 is TGTGCCAGCAGACCCGGGTCAAACTACAATGAGCAGTTCTTC. Translation gives CASRPGSNYNEQFF.

This clonotype was counted a few times. V and J are TRBV12-3 or TRBV12-4 and TRBJ2-5, with 10 nucleotides matching TRBD2. The CDR3 contains 16 residues. J gave up 4 bases and V 3 bases, and 8 bases lay outside the gene matches. CDR3 bases: TGTGCCAGCAGTTTGTTAAGCGGGGGGGCCAGAGAGACCCAGTACTTC. Amino acid sequence: CASSLLSGGARETQYF.

The chain employs TRBV20-1 and TRBJ2-7, with D unresolved. Germline V gene data show CDR1 as DFQATT and CDR2 as SNEGSKA (reference sequence). Trimming cost V 0 bases and J 2 bases, with 14 bases left between them. CDR3 length equals 15 residues. Here the CDR3 reads CSARDRAGAAYEQYF. The CDR3 nucleotides read TGCAGTGCTAGAGATCGCGCTGGCGCCGCCTACGAGCAGTACTTC.

The CDR3 sequence is CASSYHRTYEQYF. As DNA, the CDR3 is TGTGCCAGCAGTTATCACAGGACCTACGAGCAGTACTTC. The chain is built from TRBV27 and TRBJ2-7; a weak D match, TRBD1 (5 bases). Trimming removed 4 bases from V and 2 bases from J, with 9 bases in between. Per germline, CDR1 MNHEY and CDR2 SMNVEV (reference sequence). This CDR3 has 13 residues.

This clonotype was seen once. The chain is built from TRBV7-8 and TRBJ1-1; D gene uncertain. Germline CDR1 SGHVS, CDR2 FQNEAQ. The CDR3 consists of 14 residues. Trimming pared 3 bases from V and 1 base from J, leaving 9 bases between. The CDR3 sequence is CASSFSLKNTEAFF. The CDR3 bases are TGTGCCAGCAGCTTCTCTCTCAAGAACACTGAAGCTTTCTTT.

This clonotype was seen a few times. V usage is TRBV20-1 and J usage is TRBJ2-5, with D perhaps matching TRBD1 or TRBD2 (5 bases each). From germline, CDR1 is DFQATT and CDR2 SNEGSKA (reference sequence). The CDR3 is 14 residues long. V lost 2 bases to trimming and J lost 0 bases, with 10 bases between them. The CDR3 DNA is TGCAGTGCTAGATCCGGGGCAGACCAAGAGACCCAGTACTTC. Amino acids: CSARSGADQETQYF.

This clonotype was observed a handful of times. V gene TRBV7-9 combines with J gene TRBJ2-3; TRBD1 matches at 8 bases. This CDR3 spans 15 amino acids. After removal of 2 bases from V and 6 bases from J, the junction contained 7 bases not matched to a gene. Germline CDR1 and CDR2: SEHNR and FQNEAQ (reference sequence). The CDR3 loop reads CASSLRDRLEDTQYF. The CDR3 bases are TGTGCCAGCAGCTTAAGGGACAGGCTTGAGGATACGCAGTATTTT. Full variable domain (rest looked up from reference TRBV7-9 and TRBJ2-3): DTGVSQNPRHKITKRGQNVTFRCDPISEHNRLYWYRQTLGQGPEFLTYFQNEAQLEKSRLLSDRFSAERPKGSFSTLEIQRTEQGDSAMYLCASSLRDRLEDTQYFGPGTRLTVL.

The chain is built from TRBV11-1 and TRBJ2-3, with 11 bases that match TRBD2. Germline-derived CDR1 and CDR2 are SGHAT and FQDESV (reference sequence). V lost 5 bases to trimming and J lost 8 bases; unmatched junction nucleotides: 6. This CDR3 region has 14 residues. The chain's CDR3 is CASSRLAGFSTQYF. Written as DNA, the CDR3 is TGTGCCAGCAGCAGACTAGCGGGGTTTTCTACGCAGTATTTT.

About this clonotype itself: This could be a read error, since a much larger clone is one nucleotide away. The J gene is TRBJ2-3, the V gene TRBV7-2; D is uncertain. CDR1 is SGHTA and CDR2 is FQGNSA in the germline V gene. Trimming pared 5 bases from V and 2 bases from J, leaving 17 bases between. The CDR3 loop spans 16 amino acids. CDR3 region: CASSLRRNFYTDTQYF. The CDR3 nucleotides are TGTGCCAGCAGCCTCCGACGAAATTTCTACACAGATACGCAGTATTTT.